This is a list of T cell receptor beta chains from one sample in a study of control samples from healthy donors and cancer patients. Repertoires were generated with immunoSEQ multiplex PCR, while TCRdb's copy carries only in-frame clones and drops some. Of roughly 68,000 clones listed, about 83% are singletons. The sample was blood. The receptors were gathered from a man between 60 and 75 years old in good health. The CDR3 runs from the conserved cysteine through the conserved F or W. The D gene is left open where the match is weak. The size field is filled for only some rows; it gives once, few, many or a size class.

d_call	clone_size	v_call	j_call	cdr3_aa	cdr3_nt
TRBD1	NA	TRBV2	TRBJ1-5	CASSGGTGRYSNQPQHF	TGTGCCAGCAGTGGGGGGACAGGGAGATATAGCAATCAGCCCCAGCATTTT
NA	NA	TRBV7-9	TRBJ2-3	CASSLGHGADTQYF	TGTGCCAGCAGCTTAGGTCATGGGGCAGATACGCAGTATTTT
NA	NA	TRBV9	TRBJ2-7	CASSPRGSAEAYEQYF	TGTGCCAGCAGCCCCCGAGGTAGCGCAGAGGCCTACGAGCAGTACTTC
NA	few	TRBV19	TRBJ1-4	CASSMKREKLFF	TGTGCCAGTAGTATGAAGAGGGAAAAACTGTTTTTT
TRBD2	NA	TRBV2	TRBJ2-2	CASSQREGNTGELFF	TGTGCCAGCAGCCAGCGGGAGGGAAACACCGGGGAGCTGTTTTTT
NA	NA	TRBV7-2	TRBJ2-3	CASSLTSKGTDTQYF	TGTGCCAGCAGCTTAACTAGCAAGGGGACAGATACGCAGTATTTT
NA	NA	TRBV6-6	TRBJ1-5	CASSLRDDQPQHF	TGTGCCAGCAGCCTGAGGGACGATCAGCCCCAGCATTTT
TRBD2	NA	TRBV29-1	TRBJ2-1	CSVGLGLANEQFF	TGCAGCGTTGGACTGGGACTAGCAAACGAGCAGTTCTTC
TRBD1	NA	TRBV6-1	TRBJ1-5	CASSDEGTGGNQPQHF	TGTGCCAGCAGTGACGAGGGGACAGGTGGTAATCAGCCCCAGCATTTT
TRBD1	NA	TRBV29-1	TRBJ1-2	CSVGQAGGYTF	TGCAGCGTCGGACAGGCGGGGGGCTACACCTTC
TRBD1	NA	TRBV7-9	TRBJ2-2	CASSDGQGARGGELFF	TGTGCCAGCAGCGACGGACAGGGGGCAAGAGGCGGGGAGCTGTTTTTT
NA	few	TRBV7-3	TRBJ2-3	CASSLSGVTSDTQYF	TGTGCCAGCAGCTTATCGGGGGTGACCTCGGATACGCAGTATTTT
NA	NA	TRBV19	TRBJ1-2	CASSAMSGQHYGYTF	TGTGCCAGTAGTGCCATGTCGGGACAACACTATGGCTACACCTTC
NA	once	TRBV7-2	TRBJ2-1	CASSPGTHHNEQFF	TGTGCCAGCAGCCCCGGGACCCACCACAATGAGCAGTTCTTC
NA	NA	TRBV7-9	TRBJ2-1	CASSSSLLTKQFF	TGTGCCAGCAGCTCGTCGTTACTCACGAAGCAGTTCTTC
TRBD1	few	TRBV6-2/TRBV6-3	TRBJ1-1	CASSYGGQGSTEAFF	TGTGCCAGCAGTTACGGGGGACAGGGGTCTACTGAAGCTTTCTTT
NA	few	TRBV28	TRBJ1-5	CASSLGQPPQHF	TGTGCCAGCAGTTTAGGGCAGCCGCCCCAGCATTTT
NA	NA	TRBV29-1	TRBJ2-2	CSVGYRVAGGELFF	TGCAGCGTGGGGTACAGGGTTGCAGGCGGGGAGCTGTTTTTT
TRBD1	NA	TRBV5-1	TRBJ2-7	CASSQGQGALYEQYF	TGCGCCAGCAGCCAGGGACAGGGGGCGCTCTACGAGCAGTACTTC
TRBD2	NA	TRBV6-5	TRBJ2-7	CASSYDGRAREQYF	TGTGCCAGCAGTTACGACGGGAGGGCCAGAGAGCAGTACTTC
NA	NA	TRBV5-5	TRBJ2-7	CASSFQRGSYEQYF	TGTGCCAGCAGCTTCCAACGCGGCTCCTACGAGCAGTACTTC
NA	NA	TRBV9	TRBJ1-1	CASSVGGRRNTEAFF	TGTGCCAGCAGCGTAGGGGGCAGGAGGAACACTGAAGCTTTCTTT
TRBD1	NA	TRBV19	TRBJ1-2	CASTGDRDNYGYTF	TGTGCCAGTACCGGGGACAGAGATAACTATGGCTACACCTTC
TRBD1	few	TRBV28	TRBJ2-7	CASSLLGQGTYEQYF	TGTGCCAGCAGTTTACTTGGACAGGGAACCTACGAGCAGTACTTC
TRBD1	NA	TRBV27	TRBJ2-1	CASSHRQGAGNEQFF	TGTGCCAGCAGTCACCGACAGGGGGCGGGCAATGAGCAGTTCTTC
NA	NA	TRBV19	TRBJ2-7	CASSTRDEQYF	TGTGCCAGTAGTACCCGGGACGAGCAGTACTTC
TRBD1	NA	TRBV29-1	TRBJ2-7	CSAKGQGGYEQYF	TGCAGCGCTAAGGGACAGGGGGGGTACGAGCAGTACTTC
NA	few	TRBV7-9	TRBJ2-7	CASSLEGGAHEQYF	TGTGCCAGCAGCTTAGAGGGCGGTGCCCACGAGCAGTACTTC